The sequence of this T cell receptor (beta chain) was determined in a study of radiation and T cells in renal cell carcinoma. Across the study: Nephrectomy followed 15 Gy stereotactic body radiation by 4 weeks.

Sample time point: blood 2 weeks post-SBRT. Treatment here: 15 Gy SBRT to primary tumor, nephrectomy 4 weeks later. After SBRT, blood was collected at 2 and 4 weeks, plus baseline. The protocol was immunoSEQ multiplex PCR, while the TCRdb copy is restricted to in-frame clones and leaves out a portion. The sample consists of roughly 150,000 clones, approximately 86% of them appearing once. Study observations and caveats: Baseline intratumoral clonotype presence is unknown without pretreatment biopsies. From baseline, blood top tumor clonotypes peaked at 2 weeks post-radiation.

Details on this clone: What it binds is not known.

CDR1 is ENHRY and CDR2 is SYGVKD in the germline V gene. The length of the CDR3 is 14 residues. Trimming removed 10 bases at V and 0 bases at J, with 13 bases between. The chain uses TRBV10-3 and TRBJ1-5; D not resolved. This TCR was recovered from a woman in her 50s with renal cell carcinoma. This material consisted of blood, taken from a patient whose treatment included radiotherapy and nephrectomy. CDR3 nucleotides: TGTGCCAGCGGGCGGGCGGATAGCAATCAGCCCCAGCATTTT. Translating gives CASGRADSNQPQHF.